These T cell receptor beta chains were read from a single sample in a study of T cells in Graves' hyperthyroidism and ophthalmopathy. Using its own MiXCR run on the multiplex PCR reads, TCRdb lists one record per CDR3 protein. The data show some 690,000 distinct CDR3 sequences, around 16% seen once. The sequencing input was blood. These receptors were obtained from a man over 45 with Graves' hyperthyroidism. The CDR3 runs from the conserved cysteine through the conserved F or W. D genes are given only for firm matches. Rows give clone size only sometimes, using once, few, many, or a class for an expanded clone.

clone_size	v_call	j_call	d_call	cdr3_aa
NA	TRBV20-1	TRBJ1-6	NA	CSAREVRSGLNSPLHF
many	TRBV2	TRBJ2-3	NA	CASSADRAITDTQYF
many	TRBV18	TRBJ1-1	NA	CASSPRRDEAFF
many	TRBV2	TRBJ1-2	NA	CASSGQGGTYGYTF
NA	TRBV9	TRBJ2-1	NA	CASSHSSLSYNEQFF
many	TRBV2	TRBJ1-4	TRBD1	CASRFGQGAREKLFF
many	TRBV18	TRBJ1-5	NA	CASSSTGGGNQPQHF
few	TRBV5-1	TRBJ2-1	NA	CASSLLVGSSYNEQFF
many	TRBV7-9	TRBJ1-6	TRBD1	CASSYGQGNSPLHF
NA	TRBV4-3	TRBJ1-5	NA	CASLFESILLNQPQHF
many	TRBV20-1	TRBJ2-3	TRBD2	CSASGVAGYTDTQYF
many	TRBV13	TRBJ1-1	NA	CASSPLYGGTEAFF
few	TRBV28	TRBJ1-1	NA	CASKGSGLRDTEAFF
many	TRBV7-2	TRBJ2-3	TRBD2	CASSLSSGRADTQYF
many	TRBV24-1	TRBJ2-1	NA	CATSGSTPAYNEQFF
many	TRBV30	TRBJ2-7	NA	CAWSVLRAQYF
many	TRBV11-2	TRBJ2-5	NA	CASSLERARVETQYF
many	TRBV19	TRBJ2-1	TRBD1	CATKLGQGGNNEQFF
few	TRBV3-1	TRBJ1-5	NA	CASSDLSSNQPQHF
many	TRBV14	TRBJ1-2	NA	CASSFRDTGGYTF
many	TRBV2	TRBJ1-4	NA	CASSDRTATNEKLFF
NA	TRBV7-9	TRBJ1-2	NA	CASSLGEGRGYTF
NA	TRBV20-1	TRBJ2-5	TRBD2	CSQGTSGWYQETQYF
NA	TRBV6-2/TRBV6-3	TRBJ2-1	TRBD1	CASSYSPDRADNEQFF
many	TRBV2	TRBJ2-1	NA	CASSEMGLQYNEQFF
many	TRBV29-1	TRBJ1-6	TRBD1	CSARTGSSYNSPLHF
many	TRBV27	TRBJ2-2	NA	CASHGGGGFVGELFF
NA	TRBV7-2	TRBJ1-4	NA	CASSFGTQEKLFF
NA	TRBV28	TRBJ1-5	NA	CASSFEERRDQPQHF
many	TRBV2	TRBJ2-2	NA	CASKMNTGELFF
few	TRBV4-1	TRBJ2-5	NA	CASSLRSSQETQYF
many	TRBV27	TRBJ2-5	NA	CASSLLSEQETQYF
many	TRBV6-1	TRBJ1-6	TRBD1	CASNRQGGDSYNSPLHF
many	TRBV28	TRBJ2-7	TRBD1	CASSLTGQGNYEQYF
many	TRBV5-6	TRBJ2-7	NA	CASSFGPTGSYEQYF
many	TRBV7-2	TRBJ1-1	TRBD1	CASNLRGPDTEAFF
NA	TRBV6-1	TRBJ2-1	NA	CASSGAGRARNEQFF
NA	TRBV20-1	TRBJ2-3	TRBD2	CSAPAGGTDTQYF
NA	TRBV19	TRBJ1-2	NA	CASSINRHNYGYTF
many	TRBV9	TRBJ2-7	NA	CASSVAPFGHGEQYF
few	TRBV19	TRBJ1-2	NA	CASTHTGASTRNYGYTF
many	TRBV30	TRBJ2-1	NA	CAWSLGLADNEQFF
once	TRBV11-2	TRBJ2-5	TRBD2	CASRRPGLAGEETQYF
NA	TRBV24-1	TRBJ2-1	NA	CATSGYQGSDNEQFF
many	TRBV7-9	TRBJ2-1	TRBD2	CASSRIAGTYNEQFF
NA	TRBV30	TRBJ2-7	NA	CAWSVSPTFYEQYF
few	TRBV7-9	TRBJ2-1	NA	CASSSTSRYYNEQFF
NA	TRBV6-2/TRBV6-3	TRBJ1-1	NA	CASSYSRQNTEAFF
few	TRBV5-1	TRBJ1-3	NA	CASRSEGNTIYF
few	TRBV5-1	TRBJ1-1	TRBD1	CASSTGTVQNTEAFF
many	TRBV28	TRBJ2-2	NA	CASSSATGELFF
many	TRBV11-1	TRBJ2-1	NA	CASSLASRAYDEQFF
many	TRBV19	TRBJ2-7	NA	CASSISVAYEQYF
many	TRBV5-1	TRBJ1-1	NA	CASSPGQTEPNTEAFF
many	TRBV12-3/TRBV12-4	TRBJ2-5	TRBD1	CASSLAHRGSETQYF
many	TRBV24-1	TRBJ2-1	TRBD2	CATSRTSGSRIEQFF
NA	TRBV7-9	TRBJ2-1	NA	CASSLNWVNEQFF
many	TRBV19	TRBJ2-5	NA	CASNGGGTQYF
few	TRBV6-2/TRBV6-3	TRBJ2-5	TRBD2	CASSSEAGVETQYF
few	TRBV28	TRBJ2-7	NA	CASSSLKGPQNEQYF